These 29 T cell receptor beta chains were sequenced from one sample in a study of cytomegalovirus exposure and HLA in healthy donors. The study ran its PCR with 60 Vbeta and 13 Jbeta primers. Profiling relied on immunoSEQ multiplex PCR, and the TCRdb table lists in-frame clones only, not all of them. The data hold around 110,000 clones, with roughly 83% observed a single time. The specimen sequenced was PBMCs. The receptors derive from a man aged 30 to 39 in good health and CMV-seropositive.

The chain has TRBV5-1 and TRBJ2-5; TRBD2 matches 14 bases. The CDR3 spans 17 residues. The germline gives CDR1 SGHRS, CDR2 YFSETQ. V lost 0 bases and J lost 3; bases outside the gene matches: 4. The CDR3 is CASSLALTSGREETQYF. The CDR3, as DNA: TGCGCCAGCAGCTTGGCCTTGACTAGCGGGAGGGAAGAGACCCAGTACTTC.

The sample holds a few counts of this clone. The chain joins TRBV6-6 to TRBJ2-7; TRBD2 matches at 9 bases. V was pared by 7 bases and J by 2 bases, with 9 bases of the junction left unmatched. This CDR3 has 15 amino acids. Looked up from germline, CDR1 is MNHNY and CDR2 is SVGAGI (reference sequence). The CDR3 is CASIRQAGGTYEQYF. The CDR3 DNA is TGTGCCAGCATTCGACAGGCGGGGGGGACCTACGAGCAGTACTTC.

The chain links TRBV14 to TRBJ2-3; 8 bases line up with TRBD2. There are 15 residues in the CDR3. The V gene end was trimmed by 1 base and the J gene end by 8 bases; junction bases not matched to a gene: 8. The germline CDR1 and CDR2 sequences are SGHDN and FVKESK. The CDR3 sequence is CASSQVGLALATQYF. The CDR3 nucleotides are TGTGCCAGCAGCCAAGTCGGACTAGCCCTGGCTACGCAGTATTTT.

This chain uses TRBV30 with TRBJ1-2; TRBD1 agrees at 10 bases. The J segment lost 4 bases and the V segment lost 2 bases, leaving 10 bases of the junction unmatched. CDR3 size: 16 residues. Germline V gives CDR1 GTSNPN, CDR2 SVGIG (reference sequence). The CDR3 sequence is CAWSSAGQGLFYGYTF. CDR3 nucleotide sequence: TGTGCCTGGAGTAGTGCGGGACAGGGGTTATTCTATGGCTACACCTTC.

This chain uses TRBV7-9 with TRBJ1-4; 8 bases are shared with TRBD1. Germline V gene data show CDR1 as SEHNR and CDR2 as FQNEAQ (reference sequence). The CDR3 has 16 residues. V was clipped by 4 bases and J by 8 bases; unmatched bases: 12. The CDR3 is CASSSLSGGGWEKLFF. The DNA of the CDR3 is TGTGCCAGCAGCTCGCTCTCAGGGGGCGGTTGGGAAAAACTGTTTTTT.

This clone has only a few counts. This chain joins TRBV10-3 and TRBJ2-2; TRBD1 matches at 8 bases. Germline V gene sequence: CDR1 ENHRY, CDR2 SYGVKD. V gave up 0 bases and J gave up 6 bases; unmatched junction bases: 9. The CDR3 has 17 amino acids. The CDR3 is CAISESRQGWMAGELFF. For the CDR3, the DNA is TGTGCCATCAGTGAGTCTCGACAGGGGTGGATGGCCGGGGAGCTGTTTTTT.

Of note for this clone: At one end the junction does not follow the germline gene, possibly because of a read error. J is TRBJ2-4 and V is TRBV28, with 7 bases aligning to TRBD1. Germline assignment: CDR1 MDHEN and CDR2 SYDVKM. The CDR3 extends over 14 amino acids. The CDR3 nucleotides read TGTGCCAGCAGCTCGGGACAGTTTAAAAACAGTCAGTACTTC. This sequence encodes CASSSGQFKNSQYF.

Comment on this clone: Sequence at one end of the junction differs from germline and may be a read error. The chain employs TRBV7-9 and TRBJ2-5; 7 bases are a match to TRBD2. The CDR3 loop spans 15 amino acids. The germline CDR1 and CDR2 sequences are SEHNR and FQNEAQ (reference sequence). CDR3 sequence: CSSSVGTGGAETQYF. Written as DNA, the CDR3 is TGTTCCAGCAGTGTAGGTACGGGGGGTGCAGAGACCCAGTACTTC.

This chain connects TRBV6-6 to TRBJ2-5; D is perhaps TRBD2 (5 bases). V was cut by 2 bases and J by 5 bases, with 12 bases left in between. The CDR3 length is 14 residues. Germline V lookup: CDR1 MNHNY, CDR2 SVGAGI (reference sequence). The CDR3 sequence is CASSYGERPETQYF. The CDR3 nucleotides are TGTGCCAGCAGTTACGGGGAGCGGCCGGAGACCCAGTACTTC.

The chain uses TRBV5-4 and TRBJ1-2; 7 bases are shared with TRBD1. Germline-derived CDR1 and CDR2 are SGHNT and YYREEE (reference sequence). The CDR3 has 15 amino acids. V trimming: 4 bases; J trimming: 5 bases; junction bases outside the gene matches: 11. CDR3 sequence reads: CASSLRTGRWYGYTF. The CDR3 bases are TGTGCCAGCAGCCTCCGGACAGGACGTTGGTATGGCTACACCTTC.

V and J are TRBV5-1 and TRBJ2-5; D unclear. V was trimmed by 2 bases and J by 2 bases, leaving 13 bases between them. Germline V CDR1 and CDR2: SGHRS, YFSETQ. CDR3 length: 15 amino acids. The CDR3 DNA reads TGCGCCAGCAGCTTTCCGTCGTCAGTACAAGAGACCCAGTACTTC. Residues: CASSFPSSVQETQYF.

This chain uses TRBV28 with TRBJ2-4; 8 bases are shared with TRBD1. V shed 7 bases, J shed 7 bases, and the junction held 12 bases outside the gene matches. The germline V gene has CDR1 MDHEN and CDR2 SYDVKM. The CDR3 contains 15 residues. The DNA of the CDR3 is TGTGCCAGCACGCCTAGGGGCAGGGGGCTTAACATTCAGTACTTC. This translates into CASTPRGRGLNIQYF.

The CDR3 bases are TGTGCCAGCAGCTTAGCAAGGAGCAGGGGCACCGGGGAGCTGTTTTTT. As protein: CASSLARSRGTGELFF. The genes are TRBV7-2 and TRBJ2-2; tentatively, D is TRBD1 (6 bases). This CDR3 has 16 amino acids. From germline, CDR1 is SGHTA and CDR2 FQGNSA. V gave up 0 bases and J gave up 4 bases, with 12 bases separating them.

Remarks on this clone: Germline and junction disagree at one end, which may indicate a read error. The chain links TRBV7-9 to TRBJ2-7, with D unresolved. The CDR3 length is 12 residues. Looked up from germline, CDR1 is SEHNR and CDR2 is FQNEAQ (reference sequence). The CDR3 loop is CASSLEEQISHF. In nucleotides, the CDR3 is TGTGCCAGCAGCTTAGAAGAACAGATAAGTCACTTC.

Of note for this clone: The germline gene is not matched at one end of the junction; a read error may be the cause. The chain combines TRBV7-7 with TRBJ2-7, with a tentative D call TRBD2 (6 bases). From germline, CDR1 is SSHAT and CDR2 FNYEAQ (reference sequence). The CDR3 spans 15 residues. CDR3: CASSLRASESYEQYF. In DNA form, the CDR3 reads TGTGCTAGCAGCTTAAGGGCTAGCGAGTCCTACGAGCAGTACTTC.

J is TRBJ1-1 and V is TRBV4-2, with 8 nucleotides matching TRBD1. Germline-derived CDR1 and CDR2 are LGHNA and YNFKEQ. Unmatched junction bases numbered 6, after V lost 4 bases and J lost 5 bases. The CDR3 contains 14 residues. Written as DNA, the CDR3 is TGTGCCAGCAGCCCCCAGACAGGGGTTACTGAAGCTTTCTTT. This gives the protein CASSPQTGVTEAFF.

This clone was counted between two and nine times. V and J are TRBV18 and TRBJ1-2; D uncertain. CDR1 KGHSH and CDR2 LQKENI come from the germline V gene. V lost 2 bases to trimming and J lost 5 bases, with 9 bases between them. This CDR3 spans 13 amino acids. In nucleotides, the CDR3 is TGTGCCAGCTCACCAACGACTGATTATGGCTACACCTTC. Translating it yields CASSPTTDYGYTF.

The J gene is TRBJ2-1, the V gene TRBV7-3, with TRBD2 matching 10 bases. Germline CDR1 and CDR2: SGHTA and FQGTGA. V shed 4 bases, J shed 5 bases, and the junction held 2 bases outside the gene matches. The CDR3 totals 14 residues. The CDR3 bases are TGTGCCAGCAGCTCAACTAGCGGGAACAATGAGCAGTTCTTC. As protein: CASSSTSGNNEQFF.

V usage is TRBV5-4 and J usage is TRBJ2-7; TRBD1 matches at 11 bases. The V segment lost 4 bases and the J segment 3 bases; nucleotides outside the gene matches: 9. CDR3 length: 16 amino acids. Germline-derived CDR1 and CDR2 are SGHNT and YYREEE (reference sequence). The CDR3 DNA reads as TGTGCCAGCAGCCCCGATAGGGACAGGGGGATCTACGAGCAGTACTTC. Protein product: CASSPDRDRGIYEQYF.

The chain carries TRBV19 and TRBJ2-4; TRBD2 agrees at 8 bases. J lost 2 bases, V lost 3 bases, and 3 bases had no gene match. This CDR3 has 15 residues. The germline V gene has CDR1 LNHDA and CDR2 SQIVND (reference sequence). This CDR3 is CASSIGTRTKNIQYF. The CDR3 DNA is TGTGCCAGTAGTATCGGGACTAGGACCAAAAACATTCAGTACTTC.

J is TRBJ2-7 and V is TRBV15; the match to TRBD2 covers 9 bases. The CDR3 runs to 17 residues. V dropped 4 bases and J dropped 3; count of bases not matched to a gene: 13. Germline CDR1 and CDR2: LNHNV and YYDKDF (reference sequence). The CDR3 sequence is CATSISKEGLALYEQYF. CDR3 in DNA: TGTGCCACCAGCATCTCAAAGGAGGGACTAGCTCTCTACGAGCAGTACTTC. The entire variable domain, with the rest obtained from reference TRBV15 and TRBJ2-7, is as follows: DAMVIQNPRYQVTQFGKPVTLSCSQTLNHNVMYWYQQKSSQAPKLLFHYYDKDFNNEADTPDNFQSRRPNTSFCFLDIRSPGLGDTAMYLCATSISKEGLALYEQYFGPGTRLTVT.

The chain has TRBV9 and TRBJ1-2; 7 bases match TRBD1. Germline assignment: CDR1 SGDLS and CDR2 YYNGEE. The CDR3 runs to 14 residues. After removal of 4 bases from V and 1 base from J, the junction contained 4 bases not matched to a gene. This CDR3 reads CASSPGQFNYGYTF. The DNA of the CDR3 is TGTGCCAGCAGCCCGGGACAGTTTAACTATGGCTACACCTTC.

The rearrangement uses TRBV4-3 and TRBJ2-1; 11 positions agree with TRBD2. V lost 1 base and J lost 2; bases outside the gene matches: 16. Germline V CDR1 and CDR2: LGHNA, YSLEER. The CDR3 runs 21 residues. For the CDR3, the DNA is TGCGCCAGCAGCCAAGGTCGCTCAGTAGCGGGGGGGCCCAGGACCTACAATGAGCAGTTCTTC. Amino acids: CASSQGRSVAGGPRTYNEQFF.

This clone showed up just once. This chain links TRBV28 with TRBJ2-7; perhaps TRBD2 as D (6 bases). From germline, CDR1 is MDHEN and CDR2 SYDVKM. The V and J ends lost 6 bases and 7 bases respectively, with 13 bases between them. The CDR3 totals 12 residues. The CDR3 sequence: CASRGGGWEQYF. CDR3 in DNA: TGTGCCAGCAGGGGCGGAGGGTGGGAGCAGTACTTC.

This chain joins TRBV10-2 and TRBJ1-1; unclear D gene. Germline V gene lookup returns CDR1 WSHSY and CDR2 SAAADI. V was shortened by 6 bases and J by 0 bases, with 11 bases between the two germline ends. This CDR3 has 14 amino acids. CDR3 amino acids: CASSRYSVNTEAFF. CDR3 nucleotide sequence: TGCGCCAGCAGCAGGTACTCCGTGAACACTGAAGCTTTCTTT.

This sequence joins TRBV28 and TRBJ1-1, with D maybe TRBD1 (6 bases). This CDR3 is built from 14 residues. Germline V gene data show CDR1 as MDHEN and CDR2 as SYDVKM. The V end was cut by 6 bases, the J end by 6 bases, with 17 bases between. The CDR3 protein is CASSYPDRPPEAFF. CDR3 DNA: TGTGCCAGCAGCTATCCCGACAGGCCCCCTGAAGCTTTCTTT.

This clone was picked up one time. J is TRBJ1-6 and V is TRBV5-1; 7 bases align to TRBD1. CDR3 length: 17 amino acids. V lost 4 bases to trimming and J lost 4 bases; unmatched junction nucleotides: 11. CDR1 is SGHRS, CDR2 YFSETQ, per germline. Written as DNA, the CDR3 is TGCGCCAGCAGCATCGGACAGGACCCTCAATATAATTCACCCCTCCACTTT. It encodes CASSIGQDPQYNSPLHF.

The gene calls are TRBV2 and TRBJ2-2; 8 nucleotides agree with TRBD2. Germline CDR1 SNHLY, CDR2 FYNNEI. V gave up 7 bases and J gave up 10 bases; unmatched junction bases: 17. This CDR3 is 16 amino acids long. The CDR3 DNA sequence: TGTGCCAGCACTCCCGGGGGGGCGCTCTCTTACGAGGAGCTGTTTTTT. Its protein is CASTPGGALSYEELFF.

The V call is TRBV7-3, the J call TRBJ1-3; the D gene is possibly TRBD1 (5 bases). Trimming left V 1 base short and J 2 bases short, with 9 bases between. The CDR3 has 15 amino acids. CDR1 and CDR2 (germline): SGHTA, FQGTGA. The CDR3 protein is CASSLSPGPGNTIYF. The CDR3 DNA reads as TGTGCCAGCAGCTTAAGCCCAGGGCCTGGAAACACCATATATTTT.